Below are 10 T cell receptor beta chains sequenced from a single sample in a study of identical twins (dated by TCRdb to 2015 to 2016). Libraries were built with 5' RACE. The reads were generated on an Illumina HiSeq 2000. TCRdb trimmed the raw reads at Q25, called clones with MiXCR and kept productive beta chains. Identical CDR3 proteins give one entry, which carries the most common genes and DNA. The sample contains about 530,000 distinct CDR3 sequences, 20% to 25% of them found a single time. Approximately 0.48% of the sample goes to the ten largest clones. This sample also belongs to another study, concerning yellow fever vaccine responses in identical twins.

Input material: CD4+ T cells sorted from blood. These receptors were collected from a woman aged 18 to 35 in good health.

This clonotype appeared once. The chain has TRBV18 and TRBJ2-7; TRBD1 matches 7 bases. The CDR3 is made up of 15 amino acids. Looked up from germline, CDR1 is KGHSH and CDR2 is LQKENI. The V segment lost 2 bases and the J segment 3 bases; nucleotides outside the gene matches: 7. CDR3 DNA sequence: TGTGCCAGCTCACCAAACATCGACAGGGACTACGAGCAGTACTTC. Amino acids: CASSPNIDRDYEQYF.

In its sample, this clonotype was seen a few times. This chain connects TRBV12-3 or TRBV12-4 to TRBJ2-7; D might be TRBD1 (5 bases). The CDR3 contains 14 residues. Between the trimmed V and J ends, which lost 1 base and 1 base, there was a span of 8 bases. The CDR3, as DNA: TGTGCCAGCAGTTTAGATCGACAGTCCTACGAGCAGTACTTC. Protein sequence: CASSLDRQSYEQYF.

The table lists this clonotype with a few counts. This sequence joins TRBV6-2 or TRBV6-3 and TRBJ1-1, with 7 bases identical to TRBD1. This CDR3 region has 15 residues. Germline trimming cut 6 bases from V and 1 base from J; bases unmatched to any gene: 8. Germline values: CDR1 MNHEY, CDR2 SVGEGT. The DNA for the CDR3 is TGTGCCAGCAGCGGCCGGGACAGCTGGAACACTGAAGCTTTCTTT. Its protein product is CASSGRDSWNTEAFF.

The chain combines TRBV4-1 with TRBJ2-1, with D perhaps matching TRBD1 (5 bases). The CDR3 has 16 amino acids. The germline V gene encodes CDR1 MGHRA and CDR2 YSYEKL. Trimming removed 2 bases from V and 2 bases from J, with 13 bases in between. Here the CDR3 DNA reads TGCGCCAGCAGCCAACCCACCAAACAGGCCTACAATGAGCAGTTCTTC. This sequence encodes CASSQPTKQAYNEQFF.

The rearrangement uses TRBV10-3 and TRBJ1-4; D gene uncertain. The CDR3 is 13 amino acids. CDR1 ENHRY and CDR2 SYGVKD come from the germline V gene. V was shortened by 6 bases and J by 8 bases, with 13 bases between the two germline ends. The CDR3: CAISGVGGEKLFF. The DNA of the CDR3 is TGTGCCATCAGCGGGGTAGGAGGAGAAAAACTGTTTTTT.

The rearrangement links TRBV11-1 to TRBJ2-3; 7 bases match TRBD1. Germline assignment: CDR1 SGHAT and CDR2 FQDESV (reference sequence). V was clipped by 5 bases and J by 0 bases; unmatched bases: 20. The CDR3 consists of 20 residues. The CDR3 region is CASSTGVRDRVSTSTDTQYF. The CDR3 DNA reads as TGTGCCAGCAGCACCGGTGTCCGGGACAGAGTATCAACTAGCACAGATACGCAGTATTTT.

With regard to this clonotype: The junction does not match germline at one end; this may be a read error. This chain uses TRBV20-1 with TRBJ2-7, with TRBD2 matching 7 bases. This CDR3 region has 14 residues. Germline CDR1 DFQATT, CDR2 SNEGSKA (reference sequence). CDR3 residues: CSARAGGSTGEQYF. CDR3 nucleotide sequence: TGCAGTGCAAGAGCCGGGGGGAGTACCGGCGAGCAGTACTTC.

The CDR3 spells CASRRSGGAFSTDTQYF. The DNA of the CDR3 is TGTGCCAGCAGACGGAGCGGGGGGGCCTTTTCCACAGATACGCAGTATTTT. This chain links TRBV7-9 with TRBJ2-3; 10 bases match TRBD2. This CDR3 region has 17 residues. V was clipped by 6 bases and J by 2 bases; unmatched bases: 11. Germline V gene data show CDR1 as SEHNR and CDR2 as FQNEAQ (reference sequence).

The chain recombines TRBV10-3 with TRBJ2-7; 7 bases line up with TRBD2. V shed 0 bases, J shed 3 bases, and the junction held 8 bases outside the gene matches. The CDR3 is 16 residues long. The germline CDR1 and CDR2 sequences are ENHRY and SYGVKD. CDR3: CAISESLSSGNYEQYF. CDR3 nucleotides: TGTGCCATCAGTGAGTCTCTGTCTAGCGGAAACTACGAGCAGTACTTC.

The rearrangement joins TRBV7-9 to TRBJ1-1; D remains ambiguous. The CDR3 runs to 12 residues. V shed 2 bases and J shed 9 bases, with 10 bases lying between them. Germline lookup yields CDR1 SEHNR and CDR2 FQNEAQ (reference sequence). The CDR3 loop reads CASSLSRAQAFF. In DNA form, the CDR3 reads TGTGCCAGCAGCTTAAGTAGGGCCCAAGCTTTCTTT.